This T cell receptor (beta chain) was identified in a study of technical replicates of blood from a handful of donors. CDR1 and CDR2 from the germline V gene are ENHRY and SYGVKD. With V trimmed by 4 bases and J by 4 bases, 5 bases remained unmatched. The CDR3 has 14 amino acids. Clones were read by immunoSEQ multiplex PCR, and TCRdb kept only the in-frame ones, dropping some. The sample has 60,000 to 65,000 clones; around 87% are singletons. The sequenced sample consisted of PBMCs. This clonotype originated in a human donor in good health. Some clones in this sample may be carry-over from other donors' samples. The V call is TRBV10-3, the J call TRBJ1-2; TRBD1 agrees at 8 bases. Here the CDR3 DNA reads TGTGCCATCAGTGTTCAGGGGGCGGCCTATGGCTACACCTTC. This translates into CAISVQGAAYGYTF.